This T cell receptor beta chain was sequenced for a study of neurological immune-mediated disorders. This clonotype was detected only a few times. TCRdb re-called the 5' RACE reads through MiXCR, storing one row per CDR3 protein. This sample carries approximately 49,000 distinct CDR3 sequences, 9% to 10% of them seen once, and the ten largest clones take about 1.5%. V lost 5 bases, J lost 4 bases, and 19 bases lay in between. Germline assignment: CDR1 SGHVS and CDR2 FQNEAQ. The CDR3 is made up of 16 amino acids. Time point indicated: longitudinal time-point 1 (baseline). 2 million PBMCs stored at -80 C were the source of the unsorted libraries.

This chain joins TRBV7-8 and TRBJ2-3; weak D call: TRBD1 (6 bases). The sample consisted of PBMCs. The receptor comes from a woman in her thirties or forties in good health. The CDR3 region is CASSLGGRSSPDTQYF. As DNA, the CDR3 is TGTGCCAGCAGCCTTGGGGGCCGATCGTCCCCAGATACGCAGTATTTT.